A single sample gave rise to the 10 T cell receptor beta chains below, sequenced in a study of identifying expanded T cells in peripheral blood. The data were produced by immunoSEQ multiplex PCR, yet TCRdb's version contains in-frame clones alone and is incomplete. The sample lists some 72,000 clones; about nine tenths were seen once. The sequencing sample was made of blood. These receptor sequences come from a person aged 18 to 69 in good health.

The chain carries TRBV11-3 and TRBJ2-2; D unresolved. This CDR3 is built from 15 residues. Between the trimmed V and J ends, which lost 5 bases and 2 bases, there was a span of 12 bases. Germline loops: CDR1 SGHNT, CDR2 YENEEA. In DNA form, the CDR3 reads TGTGCCAGCAGCCTCCTAGGCACCAACACCGGGGAGCTGTTTTTT. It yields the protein CASSLLGTNTGELFF.

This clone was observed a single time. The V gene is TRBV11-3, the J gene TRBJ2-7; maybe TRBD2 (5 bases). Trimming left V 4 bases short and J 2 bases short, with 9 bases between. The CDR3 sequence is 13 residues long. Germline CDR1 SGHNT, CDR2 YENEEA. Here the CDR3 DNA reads TGTGCCAGCAGCTCGAGCGGTCCCTACGAGCAGTACTTC. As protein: CASSSSGPYEQYF.

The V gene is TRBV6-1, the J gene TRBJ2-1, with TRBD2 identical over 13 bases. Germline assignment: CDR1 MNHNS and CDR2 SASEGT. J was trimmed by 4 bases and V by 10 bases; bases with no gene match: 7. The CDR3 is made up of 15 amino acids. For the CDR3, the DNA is TGTGCCACCGGACTAGCGGGAGTTCAGTACAATGAGCAGTTCTTC. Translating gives CATGLAGVQYNEQFF.

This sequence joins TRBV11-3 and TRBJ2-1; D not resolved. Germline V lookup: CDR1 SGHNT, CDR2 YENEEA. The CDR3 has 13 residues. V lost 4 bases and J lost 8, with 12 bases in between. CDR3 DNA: TGTGCCAGCAGCTCTCCCAAAATTCATGAGCAGTTCTTC. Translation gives CASSSPKIHEQFF.

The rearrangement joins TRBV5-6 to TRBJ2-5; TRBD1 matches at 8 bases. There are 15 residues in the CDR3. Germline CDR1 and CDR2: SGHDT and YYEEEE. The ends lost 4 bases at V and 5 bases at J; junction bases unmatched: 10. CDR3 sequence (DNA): TGTGCCAGCAGCCCCATAGACAGGGGTCTTGAGACCCAGTACTTC. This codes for CASSPIDRGLETQYF.

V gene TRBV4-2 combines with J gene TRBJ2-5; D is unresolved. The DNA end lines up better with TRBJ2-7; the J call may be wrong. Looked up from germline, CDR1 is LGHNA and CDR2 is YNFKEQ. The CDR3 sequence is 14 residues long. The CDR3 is CASSPTSTIYEQYF. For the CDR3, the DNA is TGTGCCAGCAGCCCGACAAGTACCATTTACGAGCAGTACTTC.

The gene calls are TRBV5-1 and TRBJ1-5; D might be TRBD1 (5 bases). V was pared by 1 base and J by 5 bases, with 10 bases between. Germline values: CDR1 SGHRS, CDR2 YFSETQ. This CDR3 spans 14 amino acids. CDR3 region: CASSLSWGDQPQHF. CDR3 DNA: TGCGCCAGCAGCTTGTCATGGGGGGATCAGCCCCAGCATTTT.

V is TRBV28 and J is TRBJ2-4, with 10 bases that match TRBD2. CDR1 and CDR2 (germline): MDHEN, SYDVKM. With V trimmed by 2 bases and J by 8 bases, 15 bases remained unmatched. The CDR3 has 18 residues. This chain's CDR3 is CASSLARLAGAQSDIQYF. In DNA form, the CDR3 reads TGTGCCAGCAGTTTAGCTCGGCTAGCGGGAGCTCAATCGGACATTCAGTACTTC.

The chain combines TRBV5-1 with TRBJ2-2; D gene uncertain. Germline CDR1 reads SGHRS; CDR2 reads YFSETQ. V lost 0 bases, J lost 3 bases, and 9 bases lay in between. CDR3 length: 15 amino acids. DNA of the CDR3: TGCGCCAGCAGCTTGGCGGCGGAGTACACCGGGGAGCTGTTTTTT. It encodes CASSLAAEYTGELFF.

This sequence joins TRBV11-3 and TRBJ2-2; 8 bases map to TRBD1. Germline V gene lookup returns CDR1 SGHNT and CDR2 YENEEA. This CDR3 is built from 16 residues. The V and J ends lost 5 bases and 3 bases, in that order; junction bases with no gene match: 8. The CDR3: CASSPSQGAYTGELFF. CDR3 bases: TGTGCCAGCAGCCCCTCTCAGGGGGCGTACACCGGGGAGCTGTTTTTT.